This T cell receptor beta chain was documented in a study of T cell clonality in common variable immunodeficiency. Study-wide points: Fewer deletions and N-nucleotide insertions were reportedly seen in common variable immunodeficiency TCR beta sequences. CVID subjects had higher TCRbeta clonality than healthy controls, most marked in about a third.

This clone occurred many times. Its specificity is not known. The sequenced fragment ends 3 residues before the CDR3 boundary, so the rest is inferred from the germline J gene. Method: immunoSEQ multiplex PCR; TCRdb's copy keeps in-frame clones and lacks some. Altogether around 42,000 clones were found in the sample, and no singletons occur. V was shortened by 3 bases and J by 2 bases, with 17 bases between the two germline ends. This CDR3 is built from 16 residues. CDR1 is MGHRA, CDR2 YSYEKL, per germline. The sequenced material came from peripheral blood mononuclear cells. This chain links TRBV4-1 with TRBJ2-7, with D possibly being TRBD1 (6 bases). The source is a human donor with common variable immunodeficiency. The DNA read from the CDR3 is TGCGCCAGCAGCCAGCTCCCACGTGGGGGCACCTACGAG. This gives the protein CASSQLPRGGTYE. The entire CDR3 sequence reads CASSQLPRGGTYEQYF.